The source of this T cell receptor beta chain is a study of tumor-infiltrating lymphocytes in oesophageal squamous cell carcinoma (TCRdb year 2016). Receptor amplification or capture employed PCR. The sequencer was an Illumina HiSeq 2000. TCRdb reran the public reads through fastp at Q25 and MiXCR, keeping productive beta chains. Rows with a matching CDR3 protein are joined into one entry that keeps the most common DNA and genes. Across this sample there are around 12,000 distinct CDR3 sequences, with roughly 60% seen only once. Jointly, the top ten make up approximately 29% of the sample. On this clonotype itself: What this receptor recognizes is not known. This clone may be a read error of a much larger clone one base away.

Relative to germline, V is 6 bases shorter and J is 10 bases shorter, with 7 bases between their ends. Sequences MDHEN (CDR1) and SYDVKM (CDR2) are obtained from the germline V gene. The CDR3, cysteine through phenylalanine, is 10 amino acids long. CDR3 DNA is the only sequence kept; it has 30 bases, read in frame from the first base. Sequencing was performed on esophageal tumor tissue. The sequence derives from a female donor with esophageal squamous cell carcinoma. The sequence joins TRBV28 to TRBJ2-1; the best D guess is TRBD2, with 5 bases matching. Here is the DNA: TGTGCCAGCAGACTAGGCGAGCAGTTCTTC. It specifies CASRLGEQFF.